Below, 27 T cell receptor beta chains from the same sample are listed, as sequenced in a study of blood T cell repertoires in COVID-19. The repertoire was sequenced with immunoSEQ multiplex PCR; TCRdb's copy has only in-frame clones and lacks some. The table shows tens of thousands of clones, with approximately 88% occurring only once. Material for sequencing was peripheral blood. The receptors were gathered from a human donor in a cohort sampled during active COVID-19.

This clone was observed a few times. The chain uses TRBV10-3 and TRBJ1-2, with 8 bases lining up with TRBD1. The germline gives CDR1 ENHRY, CDR2 SYGVKD. This CDR3 has 11 amino acids. V lost 10 bases, J lost 7 bases, and 5 bases stayed unmatched. DNA for the CDR3: TGTGCCACCTCAGGGGGCGTTGGCTACACCTTC. This gives the protein CATSGGVGYTF.

The chain recombines TRBV5-8 with TRBJ1-5; D is unclear. Germline V gene data show CDR1 as SGHTS and CDR2 as YDEGEE. The CDR3 sequence is 12 residues long. Trimming left V 4 bases short and J 0 bases short, with 2 bases between. Here the CDR3 reads CASSLSNQPQHF. CDR3 coding DNA: TGTGCCAGCAGCCTTAGCAATCAGCCCCAGCATTTT.

The chain carries TRBV4-3 and TRBJ1-6, with TRBD1 identical over 7 bases. The ends lost 4 bases at V and 9 bases at J; junction bases unmatched: 9. This CDR3 spans 15 amino acids. Germline values: CDR1 LGHNA, CDR2 YSLEER. The DNA for the CDR3 is TGCGCCAGCAGCCCTGGTACAGGGGAAAGTTCACCCCTCCACTTT. This sequence encodes CASSPGTGESSPLHF.

In nucleotides, the CDR3 is TGCGCCAGCAGCCAACGGACAGGGGCCTCCGGGGTGGGGGAAAAACTGTTTTTT. As protein: CASSQRTGASGVGEKLFF. The rearrangement links TRBV4-1 to TRBJ1-4, with TRBD1 identical over 9 bases. V dropped 2 bases and J dropped 8; count of bases not matched to a gene: 15. There are 18 residues in the CDR3. Germline assignment: CDR1 MGHRA and CDR2 YSYEKL.

V and J are TRBV4-3 and TRBJ1-6; 9 bases match TRBD1. This CDR3 spans 18 amino acids. Trimming at V came to 0 bases and at J to 4 bases, leaving 7 bases not matched to a gene. Germline assignment: CDR1 LGHNA and CDR2 YSLEER. This chain's CDR3 is CASSQESRTGVYNSPLHF. CDR3 coding DNA: TGCGCCAGCAGCCAAGAGAGTAGGACAGGGGTTTATAATTCACCCCTCCACTTT.

This clone was seen a single time. The rearrangement joins TRBV3-1 (or the pseudogene TRBV3-2) to TRBJ1-2; D unclear. Germline values: CDR1 LGHDT, CDR2 YNNKEL (reference sequence). V lost 4 bases and J lost 1, with 10 bases in between. This CDR3 has 14 amino acids. For the CDR3, the DNA is TGTGCCAGCAGCCCCTTCAATAGTAACTATGGCTACACCTTC. It specifies CASSPFNSNYGYTF.

Written as DNA, the CDR3 is TGTGCCAGCAGTCATAGCAATCAGCCCCAGCATTTT. Residues: CASSHSNQPQHF. The V call is TRBV2, the J call TRBJ1-5, with D hard to call. CDR3 length equals 12 residues. Germline V gene sequence: CDR1 SNHLY, CDR2 FYNNEI. Trimming pared 5 bases from V and 0 bases from J, leaving 2 bases between.

The V call is TRBV3-1 (or the pseudogene TRBV3-2), the J call TRBJ1-2; 7 nucleotides line up with TRBD1. The CDR3 extends over 14 amino acids. Germline values: CDR1 LGHDT, CDR2 YNNKEL (reference sequence). V dropped 3 bases and J dropped 6; count of bases not matched to a gene: 7. The CDR3 nucleotides are TGTGCCAGCAGCCAGCAGGGACAGCCCCATGGCTACACCTTC. This codes for CASSQQGQPHGYTF.

This sequence joins TRBV5-4 and TRBJ1-3, with 10 bases lining up with TRBD1. Germline CDR1 and CDR2: SGHNT and YYREEE (reference sequence). V was clipped by 4 bases and J by 4 bases; unmatched bases: 5. The CDR3 has 15 residues. CDR3 protein: CASSRDRGTGNTIYF. The CDR3 bases are TGTGCCAGCAGCCGGGACAGGGGTACAGGAAACACCATATATTTT.

The rearrangement uses TRBV10-2 and TRBJ1-3; D is unresolved. Germline V gene lookup returns CDR1 WSHSY and CDR2 SAAADI. V was cut by 4 bases and J by 0 bases, with 13 bases left in between. This CDR3 comprises 16 residues. The CDR3 DNA follows: TGCGCCAGCAGTGGACCGGGAGGGATCTCTGGAAACACCATATATTTT. Its protein is CASSGPGGISGNTIYF.

V and J are TRBV5-1 and TRBJ2-6; D ambiguous. V dropped 2 bases and J dropped 1 base, with 7 bases sitting between them. Germline V CDR1 and CDR2: SGHRS, YFSETQ. The CDR3 is 15 amino acids. The CDR3 loop is CASSFTPSGANVLTF. CDR3 DNA: TGCGCCAGCAGCTTCACACCTTCTGGGGCCAACGTCCTGACTTTC.

This chain connects TRBV6-1 to TRBJ2-7; 10 nucleotides line up with TRBD1. The CDR3 contains 15 residues. Germline assignment: CDR1 MNHNS and CDR2 SASEGT. V shed 2 bases and J 2 bases; nucleotides not matched to a gene: 3. CDR3: CASSERGQGTYEQYF. The CDR3 DNA reads TGTGCCAGCAGTGAAAGGGGACAGGGGACCTACGAGCAGTACTTC.

V is TRBV7-2 and J is TRBJ1-5; D perhaps matches TRBD1 (6 bases). CDR3 length: 15 amino acids. V was trimmed by 3 bases and J by 3 bases, leaving 12 bases between them. Germline assignment: CDR1 SGHTA and CDR2 FQGNSA. The CDR3 here is CASSFAGVHNQPQHF. The DNA for the CDR3 is TGTGCCAGCAGCTTCGCAGGGGTGCACAATCAGCCCCAGCATTTT.

V gene TRBV7-2 combines with J gene TRBJ1-3, with a tentative D call TRBD1 (5 bases). Germline-derived CDR1 and CDR2 are SGHTA and FQGNSA. This CDR3 contains 17 residues. With 0 bases removed from V and 4 bases from J, the gap between germline ends came to 16 bases. CDR3: CASSLAAGGLNGNTIYF. In nucleotides, the CDR3 is TGTGCCAGCAGCTTAGCGGCGGGGGGATTAAACGGAAACACCATATATTTT.

V is TRBV10-3 and J is TRBJ1-2, with D maybe TRBD1 (5 bases). Between the trimmed V and J ends, which lost 4 bases and 0 bases, there was a span of 9 bases. Per germline, CDR1 ENHRY and CDR2 SYGVKD. This CDR3 is 14 amino acids long. CDR3 coding DNA: TGTGCCATCAGTGCGACGACAGCTAACTATGGCTACACCTTC. Translation gives CAISATTANYGYTF.

The rearrangement joins TRBV4-2 to TRBJ1-2; TRBD1 is a possible D gene (6 bases). The CDR3 covers 13 residues. The germline V gene encodes CDR1 LGHNA and CDR2 YNFKEQ. V lost 0 bases, J lost 9 bases, and 11 bases lay in between. CDR3 region: CASSQEGAQSYTF. Here the CDR3 DNA reads TGTGCCAGCAGCCAAGAGGGGGCCCAGAGCTACACCTTC.

V is TRBV4-1 and J is TRBJ1-6; 9 nucleotides line up with TRBD1. The V gene end was trimmed by 5 bases and the J gene end by 6 bases; junction bases not matched to a gene: 23. Germline V gene lookup returns CDR1 MGHRA and CDR2 YSYEKL. This CDR3 is 21 amino acids long. The CDR3 coding sequence is TGCGCCAGCAGCAACGGGCCTTATGGGACAGGGCCAAAGGGTAGTAATTCACCCCTCCACTTT. Its protein product is CASSNGPYGTGPKGSNSPLHF.

The chain couples TRBV29-1 to TRBJ1-6, with TRBD1 identical over 8 bases. CDR1 is SQVTM and CDR2 is ANQGSEA in the germline V gene. The CDR3 sequence is 14 residues long. The ends lost 7 bases at V and 5 bases at J; junction bases unmatched: 7. CDR3 DNA: TGCAGCGCCACGGCAGGGGGCAATAATTCACCCCTCCACTTT. Its protein is CSATAGGNNSPLHF.

The gene calls are TRBV18 and TRBJ2-7, with a weak D call TRBD1 (6 bases). The V gene lost 2 bases and the J gene lost 2 bases, with 22 bases spanning the gap. The CDR3 totals 18 residues. The germline V gene has CDR1 KGHSH and CDR2 LQKENI. The DNA of the CDR3 is TGTGCCAGCTCACCAATGTCAGGGGCGGGTCGCCCTACCTACGAGCAGTACTTC. Its protein product is CASSPMSGAGRPTYEQYF.

The CDR3 protein is CAISELPAGGPYEQYF. In nucleotides, the CDR3 is TGTGCCATCAGTGAGCTACCAGCGGGGGGCCCCTACGAGCAGTACTTC. The chain combines TRBV10-3 with TRBJ2-7, with 9 bases lining up with TRBD2. Germline assignment: CDR1 ENHRY and CDR2 SYGVKD. CDR3 length: 16 amino acids. Losses at the gene ends were 2 bases for V and 2 bases for J; bases not matched to a gene: 7.

The V call is TRBV4-1, the J call TRBJ2-1, with 10 bases fitting TRBD2. The CDR3 consists of 16 residues. The germline V gene has CDR1 MGHRA and CDR2 YSYEKL. Trimming at V came to 1 base and at J to 8 bases, leaving 8 bases not matched to a gene. The CDR3 protein is CASSQVASGGAYEQFF. CDR3 nucleotide sequence: TGCGCCAGCAGCCAAGTGGCCAGCGGGGGGGCTTATGAGCAGTTCTTC.

The rearrangement joins TRBV11-3 to TRBJ2-7; 10 nucleotides match TRBD1. The J segment lost 5 bases and the V segment lost 5 bases, leaving 9 bases of the junction unmatched. Looked up from germline, CDR1 is SGHNT and CDR2 is YENEEA. This CDR3 contains 15 residues. For the CDR3, the DNA is TGTGCCAGCAGCCCGGACAGGGGGGGATCTCACGAGCAGTACTTC. This codes for CASSPDRGGSHEQYF.

The chain uses TRBV11-2 and TRBJ1-3, with D perhaps TRBD1 (5 bases). The CDR3 totals 17 residues. Per germline, CDR1 SGHAT and CDR2 FQNNGV. Trimming shortened V by 0 bases and J by 0 bases, and 12 bases separated the two germline ends. The CDR3 protein is CASSLDRGGSSGNTIYF. DNA of the CDR3: TGTGCCAGCAGCTTAGATCGTGGGGGGAGCTCTGGAAACACCATATATTTT.

The CDR3: CASSSTGTQPYEQYF. CDR3 nucleotide sequence: TGTGCCAGCAGCTCAACCGGGACACAACCCTACGAGCAGTACTTC. This chain uses TRBV13 with TRBJ2-7; possible D gene TRBD1, 6 bases. CDR1 and CDR2 from the germline V gene are PRHDT and FYEKMQ (reference sequence). The CDR3 length is 15 residues. The germline V and J ends were trimmed by 4 bases and 2 bases, with 15 bases remaining between them.

J is TRBJ2-7 and V is TRBV18; 7 bases are a match to TRBD1. This CDR3 contains 14 residues. The germline gives CDR1 KGHSH, CDR2 LQKENI. The J segment lost 6 bases and the V segment lost 5 bases, leaving 10 bases of the junction unmatched. The CDR3 here is CASSSNRGPGEQYF. The CDR3 region has the DNA TGTGCCAGCTCATCAAACAGGGGTCCGGGCGAGCAGTACTTC.

The rearrangement joins TRBV2 to TRBJ2-7, with 8 bases fitting TRBD2. This CDR3 has 13 residues. The germline V gene has CDR1 SNHLY and CDR2 FYNNEI. V lost 6 bases and J lost 3; bases outside the gene matches: 4. CDR3 sequence: CASRESGGYEQYF. In DNA form, the CDR3 reads TGTGCCAGCAGAGAAAGCGGGGGCTACGAGCAGTACTTC.

The genes are TRBV13 and TRBJ1-1; D gene ambiguous. Trimming shortened V by 5 bases and J by 1 base, and 5 bases separated the two germline ends. Germline CDR1 PRHDT, CDR2 FYEKMQ (reference sequence). The CDR3 has 12 amino acids. This CDR3 reads CASSIQNTEAFF. For the CDR3, the DNA is TGTGCCAGCAGCATACAGAACACTGAAGCTTTCTTT.